Listed here are 25 T cell receptor beta chains from one sample, sequenced in a study of blood T cells in healthy people across ages. Sample-barcoded 5' priming and a J-beta primer mix drove a second PCR of roughly 7 to 11 cycles. TCRdb passed the 5' RACE reads through MiXCR, listing each CDR3 protein once. Of about 970,000 distinct CDR3 sequences in the sample, 45% to 60% were seen once. The sequenced sample consisted of blood. All receptors come from a woman aged 55-70 years in good health.

The chain employs TRBV9 and TRBJ2-3, with 9 positions matching TRBD2. CDR3 length equals 16 residues. Trimming removed 4 bases from V and 2 bases from J; junction bases left unmatched: 8. Per the germline V gene, CDR1 is SGDLS and CDR2 is YYNGEE. CDR3 coding DNA: TGTGCCAGCAGCATGGCTAGCGGGAAGAACACAGATACGCAGTATTTT. It yields the protein CASSMASGKNTDTQYF.

V gene TRBV20-1 combines with J gene TRBJ2-7, with TRBD2 matching over 11 bases. Germline CDR1 is DFQATT and CDR2 is SNEGSKA (reference sequence). This CDR3 is 14 amino acids long. V shed 4 bases and J 5 bases; nucleotides not matched to a gene: 7. The CDR3 DNA reads as TGCAGTGCTATTAGCGGGAGGGCCCCGGACGAGCAGTACTTC. Its protein product is CSAISGRAPDEQYF.

This clonotype has only one observation. V usage is TRBV20-1 and J usage is TRBJ2-7; D ambiguous. The tail of the sequence fits TRBJ2-5 better, so the J call may be wrong. The germline V gene encodes CDR1 DFQATT and CDR2 SNEGSKA (reference sequence). The CDR3 totals 16 residues. The CDR3 reads CSARGTLVGGGETQYF. CDR3 in DNA: TGCAGTGCTAGAGGGACCTTAGTGGGTGGCGGAGAGACCCAGTACTTC.

This clonotype was picked up many times. The V call is TRBV29-1, the J call TRBJ2-7; 10 bases agree with TRBD2. V shed 2 bases, J shed 2 bases, and the junction held 0 bases outside the gene matches. Germline V CDR1 and CDR2: SQVTM, ANQGSEA. This CDR3 is built from 13 residues. The chain's CDR3 is CSVELAGAYEQYF. In DNA, the CDR3 is TGCAGCGTTGAACTAGCGGGAGCCTACGAGCAGTACTTC.

In its sample, this clonotype was seen many times. J is TRBJ2-3 and V is TRBV20-1, with 8 bases fitting TRBD2. CDR1 and CDR2 (germline): DFQATT, SNEGSKA (reference sequence). J was trimmed by 3 bases and V by 2 bases; bases with no gene match: 19. This CDR3 is built from 19 residues. DNA of the CDR3: TGCAGTGCTAGATCCGCATTACGGCTAGCGGGTATGGTTACAGATACGCAGTATTTT. It translates to CSARSALRLAGMVTDTQYF.

This clonotype was observed once. The chain links TRBV12-3 or TRBV12-4 to TRBJ2-7; 7 nucleotides line up with TRBD1. J lost 0 bases, V lost 5 bases, and 19 bases had no gene match. The CDR3 runs 19 residues. CDR3: CASSPLSPITTGYSYEQYF. Written as DNA, the CDR3 is TGTGCCAGCAGTCCACTTTCCCCTATAACGACAGGGTACTCCTACGAGCAGTACTTC.

The gene calls are TRBV19 and TRBJ2-1; D call uncertain. The CDR3 has 15 residues. V shed 7 bases and J shed 0 bases, with 13 bases lying between them. CDR1 and CDR2 from the germline V gene are LNHDA and SQIVND (reference sequence). As DNA, the CDR3 is TGTGCCAGTAACGGCCAAATGAGCTCCTACAATGAGCAGTTCTTC. It encodes CASNGQMSSYNEQFF.

The chain uses TRBV29-1 and TRBJ1-4; weak D call: TRBD1 (6 bases). The CDR3 totals 16 residues. The germline CDR1 and CDR2 sequences are SQVTM and ANQGSEA. Trimming stripped 6 bases from V and 6 bases from J, with 23 bases between. CDR3 nucleotides: TGCAGCGTGGAGGACAGTCGGGACGGTGGGCATGAAAAACTGTTTTTT. Residues: CSVEDSRDGGHEKLFF.

The CDR3 sequence is CASSPGPAGDAGNEQFF. The CDR3 region has the DNA TGCGCCAGCAGCCCGGGACCAGCGGGAGATGCCGGGAATGAGCAGTTCTTC. This chain uses TRBV5-1 with TRBJ2-1, with 8 bases fitting TRBD2. This CDR3 is built from 17 residues. Losses at the gene ends were 4 bases for V and 7 bases for J; bases not matched to a gene: 16. Per the germline V gene, CDR1 is SGHRS and CDR2 is YFSETQ.

This clonotype was picked up a small number of times. V usage is TRBV7-9 and J usage is TRBJ2-7, with D unclear. The CDR3 extends over 14 amino acids. CDR1 and CDR2 from the germline V gene are SEHNR and FQNEAQ (reference sequence). The germline V and J ends were trimmed by 10 bases and 0 bases, with 16 bases remaining between them. As DNA, the CDR3 is TGTGCCATTCCCGGGCGAAAAGACTCCTACGAGCAGTACTTC. Translation gives CAIPGRKDSYEQYF.

This clonotype was counted between two and nine times. The genes are TRBV3-1 and TRBJ2-5; 7 bases align to TRBD2. The CDR3 has 15 residues. Germline V lookup: CDR1 LGHDT, CDR2 YNNKEL (reference sequence). V was pared by 0 bases and J by 1 base, with 2 bases of the junction left unmatched. CDR3 coding DNA: TGTGCCAGCAGCCAAGAAGCGGGGATCCAAGAGACCCAGTACTTC. Its translation: CASSQEAGIQETQYF.

The J gene is TRBJ2-3, the V gene TRBV15; D possibly corresponds to TRBD1 (5 bases). Germline values: CDR1 LNHNV, CDR2 YYDKDF (reference sequence). CDR3 length: 15 residues. V was cut by 0 bases and J by 8 bases, with 15 bases left in between. This CDR3 is CATSRDPPVQGTQYF. Here the CDR3 DNA reads TGTGCCACCAGCAGAGACCCCCCCGTTCAGGGTACGCAGTATTTT.

This clonotype was seen once. The chain joins TRBV7-2 to TRBJ2-1; TRBD2 agrees at 7 bases. The CDR3 runs 16 residues. Germline V gene sequence: CDR1 SGHTA, CDR2 FQGNSA. V was pared by 8 bases and J by 0 bases, with 10 bases of the junction left unmatched. CDR3 loop: CASVLAEMRSYNEQFF. The CDR3 DNA sequence: TGTGCCAGCGTGCTAGCGGAAATGCGCTCCTACAATGAGCAGTTCTTC.

This chain uses TRBV11-3 with TRBJ2-7; D may be TRBD1 (6 bases). The J call may be incorrect, as the DNA end agrees better with TRBJ2-5. CDR1 and CDR2 (germline): SGHNT, YENEEA. The CDR3 extends over 15 amino acids. CDR3 amino acids: CASSLGGQPQETQYF. The DNA for the CDR3 is TGTGCCAGCAGCTTAGGGGGGCAGCCCCAAGAGACCCAGTACTTC.

This chain joins TRBV6-5 and TRBJ2-5; 9 bases map to TRBD2. TRBJ2-7 matches the DNA end more closely, so the J call is doubtful. This CDR3 contains 16 residues. CDR1 MNHEY and CDR2 SVGAGI come from the germline V gene. Here the CDR3 reads CASSYRGGAGGYEQYF. The CDR3 nucleotides are TGTGCCAGCAGTTACAGGGGAGGAGCGGGAGGATACGAGCAGTACTTC.

The chain combines TRBV5-1 with TRBJ2-7; D gene unclear. The V end was cut by 6 bases, the J end by 4 bases, with 14 bases between. The length of the CDR3 is 13 residues. Germline lookup yields CDR1 SGHRS and CDR2 YFSETQ. CDR3 coding DNA: TGCGCCAGCACCCCCCTCCCGGGTTACGAGCAGTACTTC. It encodes CASTPLPGYEQYF.

About this clonotype itself: The junction and the germline gene differ at one end; a read error may be behind it. The CDR3 coding sequence is TGTGCCAGTAGCTTTTTTACAGGGAACTACGAGCAGTACTTC. It translates to CASSFFTGNYEQYF. The chain recombines TRBV11-2 with TRBJ2-7; D is perhaps TRBD1 (6 bases). From germline, CDR1 is SGHAT and CDR2 FQNNGV. The CDR3 covers 14 residues.

This clonotype was counted ten times or more. This sequence joins TRBV7-2 and TRBJ2-7; 8 bases are shared with TRBD2. The CDR3 spans 14 residues. The germline gives CDR1 SGHTA, CDR2 FQGNSA. V shed 6 bases, J shed 2 bases, and the junction held 6 bases outside the gene matches. CDR3 in amino acids: CASSQIAGTYEQYF. The CDR3 coding sequence is TGTGCCAGCAGTCAAATAGCGGGGACCTACGAGCAGTACTTC.

This clonotype has a handful of counts. CDR3 in amino acids: CASSQDFFGTGIEKLFF. CDR3 sequence (DNA): TGCGCCAGCAGCCAAGATTTTTTCGGGACAGGGATTGAAAAACTGTTTTTT. The rearrangement joins TRBV4-3 to TRBJ1-4; 9 bases are a match to TRBD1. Germline V CDR1 and CDR2: LGHNA, YSLEER. The CDR3 totals 17 residues. With V trimmed by 0 bases and J by 7 bases, 9 bases remained unmatched.

V gene TRBV2 combines with J gene TRBJ1-2, with D hard to call. This CDR3 region has 13 residues. The V and J ends lost 2 bases and 3 bases respectively, with 7 bases between them. Germline loops: CDR1 SNHLY, CDR2 FYNNEI. CDR3 sequence (DNA): TGTGCCAGCAGTGAAACGCCAGACTATGGCTACACCTTC. Its translation is CASSETPDYGYTF.

The chain joins TRBV5-1 to TRBJ2-5, with a possible D match to TRBD2 (6 bases). This CDR3 region has 15 residues. V lost 4 bases to trimming and J lost 5 bases, with 18 bases between them. Germline-derived CDR1 and CDR2 are SGHRS and YFSETQ. The CDR3 bases are TGCGCCAGCAGCCGCGGACTACCCCGGGAGGAGACCCAGTACTTC. It codes for CASSRGLPREETQYF. The full variable domain, completed using reference TRBV5-1 and TRBJ2-5, is KAGVTQTPRYLIKTRGQQVTLSCSPISGHRSVSWYQQTPGQGLQFLFEYFSETQRNKGNFPGRFSGRQFSNSRSEMNVSTLELGDSALYLCASSRGLPREETQYFGPGTRLLVL.

The rearrangement uses TRBV6-5 and TRBJ2-7, with a possible D match to TRBD2 (6 bases). The DNA end is a closer match to TRBJ2-5, so the J assignment may be wrong. Germline loops: CDR1 MNHEY, CDR2 SVGAGI. The CDR3 contains 15 residues. The CDR3 loop reads CASSFRMAGQETQYF. CDR3 DNA: TGTGCCAGCAGTTTTCGGATGGCGGGACAAGAGACCCAGTACTTC.

On this clonotype: Compared with germline, one end of the junction differs, possibly owing to a read error. The chain combines TRBV12-3 or TRBV12-4 with TRBJ2-3, with D tentatively TRBD2 (6 bases). The CDR3 runs to 15 residues. The CDR3 loop reads CASSAAGYSTDTQYF. The CDR3 region has the DNA TGTGCCAGCAGTGCTGCGGGGTATAGCACAGACACGCAGTATTTT.

The rearrangement links TRBV5-1 to TRBJ2-7, with 10 nucleotides matching TRBD1. Germline V lookup: CDR1 SGHRS, CDR2 YFSETQ. The CDR3 contains 12 residues. The junction had 3 bases not matched to a gene; V was cut back by 7 bases and J by 5 bases. The CDR3: CASGQGENEQYF. DNA for the CDR3: TGCGCCAGCGGACAGGGGGAGAACGAGCAGTACTTC.

A word on this clonotype: Since a much larger clone is just one base distant, this may be a read error. The chain couples TRBV7-2 to TRBJ2-4; either TRBD1 or TRBD2 may supply D (5 bases each). The CDR3 extends over 15 amino acids. Looked up from germline, CDR1 is SGHTA and CDR2 is FQGNSA. Trimming pared 10 bases from V and 6 bases from J, leaving 22 bases between. CDR3 nucleotide sequence: TGTGCCACGTCGGTCCAGAGGGGATCGGGAAACATTCAGTACTTC. Its protein product is CATSVQRGSGNIQYF.